This TCR beta chain was recovered during a study of early T cells in non-severe SARS-CoV-2 infection. Study as a whole: Sequenced bulk RNA came from whole blood that was unsorted, and chains were unpaired.

This clonotype is medium-sized. Individual cDNA molecules carried attached unique molecular identifiers. Via MiXCR, TCRdb re-called the 5' RACE reads, giving one row per CDR3 protein. The repertoire includes 70,000 or so distinct CDR3 sequences, approximately 15% of them detected once, and around 15% sits in the top ten. The sample comprised whole blood. The origin of this receptor is an adult who was a healthcare worker with PCR-confirmed SARS-CoV-2 infection or an uninfected control (not recorded which).

CDR3 sequence (DNA): TGTGCCAGCAGTGCGGGGGATTCGTACCAAGAGACCCAGTACTTC. Translated: CASSAGDSYQETQYF. The chain uses TRBV27 and TRBJ2-5; TRBD2 agrees at 7 bases. Germline V CDR1 and CDR2: MNHEY, SMNVEV (reference sequence). V shed 5 bases, J shed 0 bases, and the junction held 6 bases outside the gene matches. There are 15 residues in the CDR3.